These 4 T cell receptor beta chains came from one sample sequenced in a study of blood T cell repertoires in COVID-19. Clones were sequenced by immunoSEQ multiplex PCR, and TCRdb holds only the in-frame ones, with some missing. The table has under 350,000 clones, roughly 85% seen once. Sequenced sample: PBMCs or T cells enriched from blood (not recorded which). The receptors shown here come from a woman between 40 and 55 years old with acute COVID-19.

V is TRBV9 and J is TRBJ2-1, with TRBD2 matching 9 bases. Germline-derived CDR1 and CDR2 are SGDLS and YYNGEE. This CDR3 is 16 amino acids long. V shed 0 bases, J shed 0 bases, and the junction held 1 base outside the gene matches. The CDR3 region is CASSVGGRDSYNEQFF. The CDR3, as DNA: TGTGCCAGCAGCGTAGGCGGGAGGGACTCCTACAATGAGCAGTTCTTC.

At least ten counts were recorded for this clone. The chain recombines TRBV4-1 with TRBJ1-1; D unresolved. From germline, CDR1 is MGHRA and CDR2 YSYEKL. This CDR3 is built from 14 residues. V lost 0 bases to trimming and J lost 8 bases, with 13 bases between them. The chain's CDR3 is CASSQEPSMAEAFF. The CDR3, as DNA: TGCGCCAGCAGCCAAGAACCCTCCATGGCCGAAGCTTTCTTT.

A note on this clone: This specimen includes other DNA sequences encoding the same CDR3. The CDR3 nucleotides read TGTGCCAGCAGCCCGTTAGGACAGGGTACTAATGAAAAACTGTTTTTT. It translates to CASSPLGQGTNEKLFF. The chain is built from TRBV4-2 and TRBJ1-4; 8 bases line up with TRBD1. Germline values: CDR1 LGHNA, CDR2 YNFKEQ. V was clipped by 4 bases and J by 2 bases; unmatched bases: 6. The length of the CDR3 is 16 residues.

The rearrangement joins TRBV19 to TRBJ1-2; D uncertain. The CDR3 is made up of 16 amino acids. V was shortened by 2 bases and J by 6 bases, with 19 bases between the two germline ends. CDR1 and CDR2 (germline): LNHDA, SQIVND (reference sequence). CDR3: CASSITHRAARDGYTF. The DNA for the CDR3 is TGTGCCAGTAGTATAACACATCGCGCGGCTCGGGATGGCTACACCTTC.